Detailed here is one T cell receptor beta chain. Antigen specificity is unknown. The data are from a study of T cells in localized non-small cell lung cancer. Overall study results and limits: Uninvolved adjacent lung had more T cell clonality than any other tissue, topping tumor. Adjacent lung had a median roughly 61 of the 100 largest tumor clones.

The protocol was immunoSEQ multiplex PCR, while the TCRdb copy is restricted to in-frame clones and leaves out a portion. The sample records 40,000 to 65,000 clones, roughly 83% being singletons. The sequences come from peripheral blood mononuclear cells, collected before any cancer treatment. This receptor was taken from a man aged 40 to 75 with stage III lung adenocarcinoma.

The CDR3 DNA is TGCGCCAGCAGTGATTTTTGGACGAGCATGAACACTGAAGCTTTCTTT. It translates to CASSDFWTSMNTEAFF. The rearrangement joins TRBV10-2 to TRBJ1-1; D gene ambiguous. Germline loops: CDR1 WSHSY, CDR2 SAAADI. The CDR3 sequence is 16 residues long. The V end lost 3 bases, the J end lost 0 bases, and 14 bases lay between the germline ends.